One and the same sample provided the 21 T cell receptor beta chains below, sequenced in a study of T cell repertoires in cytomegalovirus infection. TCRdb reanalysed the reads using MiXCR and keeps one entry per CDR3 protein. Here the sample spans about 100,000 distinct CDR3 sequences, roughly 40% being singletons. These receptors are not linked to any known antigen. The starting material was CD8+ T cells from cultured PBMCs, obtained from culture after CMV antigen stimulation. These receptors were collected from a human donor in good health (CMV status not recorded). Some clones in this sample may be carry-over from other donors' samples.

Note on this clonotype: At one boundary the junction diverges from the germline segment, which might be a read error. The chain carries TRBV2 and TRBJ1-5, with TRBD1 as a possible D gene (5 bases). The CDR3 is 15 amino acids. CDR1 is SNHLY and CDR2 is FYNNEI in the germline V gene. The CDR3 region has the DNA TGTGACAGCAGGCGGGACTCTGGGAGCAATCAGCCCCAGCATTTT. It encodes CDSRRDSGSNQPQHF.

CDR3 sequence: CASSSPGHRYEQYF. CDR3 DNA sequence: TGTGCCAGCAGCTCCCCGGGACATCGATACGAGCAGTACTTC. The rearrangement joins TRBV7-9 to TRBJ2-7; D perhaps matches TRBD1 (6 bases). The germline V gene has CDR1 SEHNR and CDR2 FQNEAQ (reference sequence). V lost 4 bases and J lost 4, with 14 bases in between. The CDR3 covers 14 residues. Looking up the rest from reference TRBV7-9 and TRBJ2-7 gives the full variable domain: DTGVSQNPRHKITKRGQNVTFRCDPISEHNRLYWYRQTLGQGPEFLTYFQNEAQLEKSRLLSDRFSAERPKGSFSTLEIQRTEQGDSAMYLCASSSPGHRYEQYFGPGTRLTVT.

The chain couples TRBV7-2 to TRBJ1-6, with D possibly being TRBD1 (5 bases). Germline V gene data show CDR1 as SGHTA and CDR2 as FQGNSA. Deletions cut 1 base from V and 2 bases from J, with 9 bases between. The CDR3 consists of 16 residues. CDR3 nucleotide sequence: TGTGCCAGCAGCTTAGACAGGAGGCCCTATAATTCACCCCTCCACTTT. Its translation is CASSLDRRPYNSPLHF.

This clonotype was counted ten times or more. The V call is TRBV7-2, the J call TRBJ2-7; 12 bases align to TRBD2. Losses at the gene ends were 1 base for V and 7 bases for J; bases not matched to a gene: 17. The length of the CDR3 is 19 residues. Germline-derived CDR1 and CDR2 are SGHTA and FQGNSA. Here the CDR3 DNA reads TGTGCCAGCAGCTTAGGCTCTCGGGCTAGCGGGGGGGAGGCTGTTGAGCAGTACTTC. Translation: CASSLGSRASGGEAVEQYF. Variable domain in full (rest from reference TRBV7-2 and TRBJ2-7): GAGVSQSPSNKVTEKGKDVELRCDPISGHTALYWYRQSLGQGLEFLIYFQGNSAPDKSGLPSDRFSAERTGGSVSTLTIQRTQQEDSAVYLCASSLGSRASGGEAVEQYFGPGTRLTVT.

J is TRBJ2-2 and V is TRBV15; TRBD2 agrees at 13 bases. The CDR3 runs to 17 residues. Losses at the gene ends were 3 bases for V and 7 bases for J; bases not matched to a gene: 8. Germline-derived CDR1 and CDR2 are LNHNV and YYDKDF (reference sequence). CDR3 sequence: CATSRLNGTSGDGELFF. The CDR3 DNA reads as TGTGCCACCAGCAGGTTAAATGGGACTAGCGGGGACGGGGAGCTGTTTTTT. The entire variable domain, with the rest obtained from reference TRBV15 and TRBJ2-2, is as follows: DAMVIQNPRYQVTQFGKPVTLSCSQTLNHNVMYWYQQKSSQAPKLLFHYYDKDFNNEADTPDNFQSRRPNTSFCFLDIRSPGLGDTAMYLCATSRLNGTSGDGELFFGEGSRLTVL.

The chain carries TRBV11-2 and TRBJ1-1; D unresolved. V lost 5 bases and J 1 base, leaving 17 bases between the germline ends. The CDR3 has 16 residues. In germline, CDR1 is SGHAT, CDR2 FQNNGV. CDR3 nucleotide sequence: TGTGCCAGCAGCCCGAAAAGCCAGGTGCCGAACACTGAAGCTTTCTTT. Its protein product is CASSPKSQVPNTEAFF.

This clonotype was seen more than once but under ten times. V is TRBV7-8 and J is TRBJ2-3, with 9 bases aligning to TRBD2. Looked up from germline, CDR1 is SGHVS and CDR2 is FQNEAQ. V was clipped by 5 bases and J by 6 bases; unmatched bases: 12. This CDR3 is built from 16 residues. In DNA, the CDR3 is TGTGCCAGCAGCCATGGTGGCGGGGGGGCATCCGATACGCAGTATTTT. It is translated as CASSHGGGGASDTQYF.

This chain uses TRBV9 with TRBJ2-1; 9 positions agree with TRBD2. The length of the CDR3 is 15 residues. Germline CDR1 reads SGDLS; CDR2 reads YYNGEE. The V gene end was trimmed by 0 bases and the J gene end by 8 bases; junction bases not matched to a gene: 6. The CDR3 coding sequence is TGTGCCAGCAGCGTAGGCGGGGGGGCCAGCGATGAGCAGTTCTTC. Protein: CASSVGGGASDEQFF. The whole variable domain, remainder taken from reference TRBV9 and TRBJ2-1, is DSGVTQTPKHLITATGQRVTLRCSPRSGDLSVYWYQQSLDQGLQFLIQYYNGEERAKGNILERFSAQQFPDLHSELNLSSLELGDSALYFCASSVGGGASDEQFFGPGTRLTVL.

This clonotype was detected only a few times. This chain links TRBV11-2 with TRBJ2-2; D not resolved. The germline V gene has CDR1 SGHAT and CDR2 FQNNGV. The CDR3 has 13 residues. V lost 1 base, J lost 6 bases, and 6 bases lay in between. CDR3 bases: TGTGCCAGCAGCTTAGTTAGTGCCGGGGAGCTGTTTTTT. Protein product: CASSLVSAGELFF.

J is TRBJ2-1 and V is TRBV19, with D uncertain. The CDR3 spans 14 residues. Trimming cost V 11 bases and J 2 bases, with 16 bases left between them. Germline V CDR1 and CDR2: LNHDA, SQIVND (reference sequence). DNA of the CDR3: TGTGCCGCTGGCTCGGCGGTCGCCTACAATGAGCAGTTCTTC. This gives the protein CAAGSAVAYNEQFF.

The V and J genes are TRBV12-3 or TRBV12-4 and TRBJ2-3; D gene ambiguous. Trimming removed 3 bases from V and 5 bases from J, with 12 bases in between. The CDR3 runs 14 residues. In nucleotides, the CDR3 is TGTGCCAGCAGTTTCGGCAGCTTAGGAGATACGCAGTATTTT. Translating it yields CASSFGSLGDTQYF.

This clonotype was counted at least ten times. The V gene is TRBV20-1, the J gene TRBJ2-1; perhaps TRBD2 as D (5 bases). This CDR3 is 12 amino acids long. CDR1 is DFQATT, CDR2 SNEGSKA, per germline (reference sequence). Trimming took off 5 bases at V and 9 bases at J, with 14 bases between the two ends. For the CDR3, the DNA is TGCAGTGCTCGGTTCGGGGTGGGTGAGCAGTTCTTC. Translated, it gives CSARFGVGEQFF.

The chain employs TRBV19 and TRBJ2-1, with 8 bases identical to TRBD2. This CDR3 contains 15 residues. Trimming removed 5 bases from V and 9 bases from J; junction bases left unmatched: 12. Germline lookup yields CDR1 LNHDA and CDR2 SQIVND (reference sequence). The chain's CDR3 is CASSPSSGGFVEQFF. In DNA form, the CDR3 reads TGTGCCAGTAGTCCCAGCAGCGGGGGATTTGTTGAGCAGTTCTTC.

This sequence joins TRBV7-6 and TRBJ2-1; 9 positions match TRBD2. From germline, CDR1 is SGHVS and CDR2 FNYEAQ. The length of the CDR3 is 15 residues. Germline trimming cut 6 bases from V and 3 bases from J; bases unmatched to any gene: 6. CDR3 in amino acids: CASRKRGDHYNEQFF. The CDR3 coding sequence is TGTGCCAGCAGGAAGCGGGGGGACCACTACAATGAGCAGTTCTTC.

This clonotype was seen a handful of times. The chain links TRBV28 to TRBJ2-1; the D gene is possibly TRBD2 (6 bases). Trimming pared 5 bases from V and 8 bases from J, leaving 22 bases between. Germline lookup yields CDR1 MDHEN and CDR2 SYDVKM. This CDR3 comprises 16 residues. The CDR3 loop reads CASSTTLAGWLDEQFF. CDR3 DNA sequence: TGTGCCAGCAGTACCACCCTCGCGGGGTGGTTAGATGAGCAGTTCTTC.

V gene TRBV27 combines with J gene TRBJ2-4; D unclear. Per the germline V gene, CDR1 is MNHEY and CDR2 is SMNVEV (reference sequence). V gave up 5 bases and J gave up 1 base, with 18 bases separating them. This CDR3 comprises 17 residues. The CDR3 reads CASSPPRVGWAKNIQYF. The CDR3 bases are TGTGCCAGCAGTCCCCCCCGGGTCGGGTGGGCCAAAAACATTCAGTACTTC.

The gene calls are TRBV6-5 and TRBJ2-3; D is undetermined. The germline CDR1 and CDR2 sequences are MNHEY and SVGAGI. With 2 bases removed from V and 3 bases from J, the gap between germline ends came to 15 bases. CDR3 length: 16 amino acids. Here the CDR3 DNA reads TGTGCCAGCAGTTACAAAAGGCTCGCTCCGACAGATACGCAGTATTTT. Translated, it gives CASSYKRLAPTDTQYF.

This sequence joins TRBV9 and TRBJ2-7, with 8 positions matching TRBD2. Germline V gene lookup returns CDR1 SGDLS and CDR2 YYNGEE. The junction had 4 bases not matched to a gene; V was cut back by 3 bases and J by 2 bases. The CDR3 length is 14 residues. This CDR3 is CASSAGLATYEQYF. The CDR3 bases are TGTGCCAGCAGCGCAGGACTAGCTACCTACGAGCAGTACTTC.

The sample holds many counts of this clonotype. The genes are TRBV7-4 and TRBJ2-7; a weak D match, TRBD1 (7 bases). Per the germline V gene, CDR1 is SGHVT and CDR2 is SQSDAQ. Between the trimmed V and J ends, which lost 4 bases and 1 base, there was a span of 20 bases. CDR3 length: 17 residues. Here the CDR3 reads CASSCPTDREESYEQYF. Here the CDR3 DNA reads TGTGCCAGCAGCTGCCCTACCGACAGGGAGGAGTCCTACGAGCAGTACTTC. The full variable domain, with the rest looked up from reference TRBV7-4 and TRBJ2-7, is GAGVSQSPRYKVAKRGRDVALRCDSISGHVTLYWYRQTLGQGSEVLTYSQSDAQRDKSGRPSGRFSAERPERSVSTLKIQRTEQGDSAVYLCASSCPTDREESYEQYFGPGTRLTVT.

The rearrangement uses TRBV3-1 and TRBJ2-7; D gene uncertain. The CDR3 sequence is 15 residues long. V was trimmed by 5 bases and J by 1 base, leaving 15 bases between them. Looked up from germline, CDR1 is LGHDT and CDR2 is YNNKEL (reference sequence). The CDR3 loop is CASSLTPDGSYEQYF. The CDR3 coding sequence is TGTGCCAGCAGCTTAACCCCGGATGGATCCTACGAGCAGTACTTC.

There are a few counts of this clonotype. The V and J genes are TRBV6-5 and TRBJ2-7; D is perhaps TRBD2 (6 bases). CDR1 is MNHEY and CDR2 is SVGAGI in the germline V gene. Trimming took 4 bases from V and 2 from J, leaving 18 bases between them. CDR3 size: 16 residues. CDR3 sequence: CASSSPWGETAYEQYF. CDR3 bases: TGTGCCAGCAGTTCCCCCTGGGGGGAAACCGCCTACGAGCAGTACTTC.